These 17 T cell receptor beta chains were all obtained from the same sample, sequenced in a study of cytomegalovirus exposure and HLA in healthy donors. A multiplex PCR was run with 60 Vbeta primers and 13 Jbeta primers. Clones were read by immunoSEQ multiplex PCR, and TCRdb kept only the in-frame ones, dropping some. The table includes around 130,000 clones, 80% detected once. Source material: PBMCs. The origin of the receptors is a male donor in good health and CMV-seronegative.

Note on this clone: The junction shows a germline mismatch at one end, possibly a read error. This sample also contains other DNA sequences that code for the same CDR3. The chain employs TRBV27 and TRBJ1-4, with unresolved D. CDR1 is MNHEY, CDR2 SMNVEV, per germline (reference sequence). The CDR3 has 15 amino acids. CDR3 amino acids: CASSPRRATNEKLFF. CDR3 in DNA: TGTGCCAGCAGTCCCCGAAGAGCAACTAATGAAAAACTATTTTTT.

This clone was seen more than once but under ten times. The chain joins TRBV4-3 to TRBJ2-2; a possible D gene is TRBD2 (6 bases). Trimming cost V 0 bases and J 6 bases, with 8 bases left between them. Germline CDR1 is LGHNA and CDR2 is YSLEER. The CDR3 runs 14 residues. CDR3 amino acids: CASSQDRGAGELFF. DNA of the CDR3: TGCGCCAGCAGCCAAGATCGCGGGGCCGGGGAGCTGTTTTTT.

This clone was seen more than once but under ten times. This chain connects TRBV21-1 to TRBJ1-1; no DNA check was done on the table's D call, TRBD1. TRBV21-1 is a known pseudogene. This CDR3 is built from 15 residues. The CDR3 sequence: CASSKYWDSETEAFF. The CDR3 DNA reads TGTGCCAGCAGCAAGTACTGGGACAGTGAGACTGAAGCTTTCTTT.

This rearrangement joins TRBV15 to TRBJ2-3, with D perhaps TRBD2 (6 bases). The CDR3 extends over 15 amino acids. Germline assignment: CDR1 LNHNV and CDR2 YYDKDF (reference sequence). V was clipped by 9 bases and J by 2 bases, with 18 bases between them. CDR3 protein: CATRLRGNPTDTQYF. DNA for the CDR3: TGTGCCACACGCCTGCGGGGTAACCCCACAGATACGCAGTATTTT.

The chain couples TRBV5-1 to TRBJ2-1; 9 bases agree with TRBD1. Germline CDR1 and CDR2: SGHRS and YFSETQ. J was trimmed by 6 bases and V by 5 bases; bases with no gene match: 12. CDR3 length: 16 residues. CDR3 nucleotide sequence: TGCGCCAGCAGGGATAGGACAGGGGCCGCATCCAATGAGCAGTTCTTC. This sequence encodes CASRDRTGAASNEQFF.

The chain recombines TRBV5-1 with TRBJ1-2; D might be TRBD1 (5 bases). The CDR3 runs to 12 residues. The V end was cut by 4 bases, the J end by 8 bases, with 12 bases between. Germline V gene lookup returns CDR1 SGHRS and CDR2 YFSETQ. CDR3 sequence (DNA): TGCGCCAGCAGCAAGGGGATCGAAGGCTACACCTTC. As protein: CASSKGIEGYTF.

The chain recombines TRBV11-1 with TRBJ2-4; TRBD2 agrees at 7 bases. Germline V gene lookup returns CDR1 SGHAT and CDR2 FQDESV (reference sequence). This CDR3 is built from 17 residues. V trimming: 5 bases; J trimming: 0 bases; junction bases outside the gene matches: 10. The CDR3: CASSPGGPLLAKNIQYF. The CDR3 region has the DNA TGTGCCAGCAGCCCGGGAGGACCTTTGCTAGCCAAAAACATTCAGTACTTC.

For the CDR3, the DNA is TGTGCCAGCACCGACGGCGGGCCGCAGCCCCAGCATTTT. Amino acid sequence: CASTDGGPQPQHF. The chain recombines TRBV6-5 with TRBJ1-5, with D hard to call. The V gene's germline CDR1 is MNHEY and CDR2 SVGAGI. V was pared by 7 bases and J by 7 bases, with 14 bases between. The length of the CDR3 is 13 residues.

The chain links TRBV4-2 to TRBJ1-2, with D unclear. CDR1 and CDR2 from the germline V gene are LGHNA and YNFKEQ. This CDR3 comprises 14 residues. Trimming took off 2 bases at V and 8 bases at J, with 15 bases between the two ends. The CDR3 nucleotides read TGTGCCAGCAGCCAATTAGACATTCCGGGGGGCTACACCTTC. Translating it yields CASSQLDIPGGYTF.

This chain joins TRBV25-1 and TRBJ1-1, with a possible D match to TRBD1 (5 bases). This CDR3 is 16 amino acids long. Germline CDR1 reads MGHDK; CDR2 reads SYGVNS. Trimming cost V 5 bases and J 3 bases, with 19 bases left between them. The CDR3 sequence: CASSPGVGGFHTEAFF. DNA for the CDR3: TGTGCCAGCAGTCCCGGGGTCGGGGGATTCCACACTGAAGCTTTCTTT. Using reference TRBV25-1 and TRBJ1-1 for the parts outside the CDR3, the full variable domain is EADIYQTPRYLVIGTGKKITLECSQTMGHDKMYWYQQDPGMELHLIHYSYGVNSTEKGDLSSESTVSRIRTEHFPLTLESARPSHTSQYLCASSPGVGGFHTEAFFGQGTRLTVV.

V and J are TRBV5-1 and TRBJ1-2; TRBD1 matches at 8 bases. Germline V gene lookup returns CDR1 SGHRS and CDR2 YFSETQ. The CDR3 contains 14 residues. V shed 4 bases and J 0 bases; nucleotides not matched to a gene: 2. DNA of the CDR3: TGCGCCAGCAGCACGGGACAGGCTAACTATGGCTACACCTTC. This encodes CASSTGQANYGYTF.

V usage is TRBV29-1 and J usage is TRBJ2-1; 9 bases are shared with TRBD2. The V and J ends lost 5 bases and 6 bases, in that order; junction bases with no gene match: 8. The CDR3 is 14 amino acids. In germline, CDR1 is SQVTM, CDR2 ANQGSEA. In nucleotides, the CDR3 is TGCAGCGTTTCAACAGCGGGAGGCCCCAATGAGCAGTTCTTC. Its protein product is CSVSTAGGPNEQFF.

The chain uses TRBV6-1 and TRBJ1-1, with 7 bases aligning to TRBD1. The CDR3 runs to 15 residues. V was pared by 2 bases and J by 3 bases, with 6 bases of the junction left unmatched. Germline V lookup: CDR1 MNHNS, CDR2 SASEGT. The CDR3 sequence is CASSEQGVRDTEAFF. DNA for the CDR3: TGTGCCAGCAGTGAACAGGGGGTGAGGGACACTGAAGCTTTCTTT.

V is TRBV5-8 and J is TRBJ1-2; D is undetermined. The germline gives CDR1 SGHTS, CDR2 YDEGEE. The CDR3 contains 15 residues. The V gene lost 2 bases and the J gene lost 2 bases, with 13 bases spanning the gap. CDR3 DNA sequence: TGTGCCAGCAGCTTAAGTGGCAGGCTCAACTATGGCTACACCTTC. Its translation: CASSLSGRLNYGYTF.

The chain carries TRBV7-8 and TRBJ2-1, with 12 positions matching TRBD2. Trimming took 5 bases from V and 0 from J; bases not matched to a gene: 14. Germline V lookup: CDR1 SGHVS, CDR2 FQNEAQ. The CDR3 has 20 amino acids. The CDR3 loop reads CASSGGGTSGPRSSYNEQFF. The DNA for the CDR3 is TGTGCCAGCAGCGGGGGGGGGACTAGCGGGCCGAGAAGCTCCTACAATGAGCAGTTCTTC.

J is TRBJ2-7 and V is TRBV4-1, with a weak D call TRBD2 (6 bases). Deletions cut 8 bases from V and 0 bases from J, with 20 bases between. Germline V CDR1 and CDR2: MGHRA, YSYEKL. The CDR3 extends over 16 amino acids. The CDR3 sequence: CASAPYGTLSSYEQYF. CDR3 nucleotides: TGCGCCAGCGCTCCCTACGGGACTTTAAGCTCCTACGAGCAGTACTTC.

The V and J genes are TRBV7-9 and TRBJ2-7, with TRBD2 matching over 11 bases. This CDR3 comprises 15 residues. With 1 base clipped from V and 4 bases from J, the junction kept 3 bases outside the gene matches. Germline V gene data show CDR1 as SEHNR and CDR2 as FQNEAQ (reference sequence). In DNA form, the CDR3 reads TGTGCCAGCAGCTTAGAAACTAGCGGGAGATACGAGCAGTACTTC. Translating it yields CASSLETSGRYEQYF.